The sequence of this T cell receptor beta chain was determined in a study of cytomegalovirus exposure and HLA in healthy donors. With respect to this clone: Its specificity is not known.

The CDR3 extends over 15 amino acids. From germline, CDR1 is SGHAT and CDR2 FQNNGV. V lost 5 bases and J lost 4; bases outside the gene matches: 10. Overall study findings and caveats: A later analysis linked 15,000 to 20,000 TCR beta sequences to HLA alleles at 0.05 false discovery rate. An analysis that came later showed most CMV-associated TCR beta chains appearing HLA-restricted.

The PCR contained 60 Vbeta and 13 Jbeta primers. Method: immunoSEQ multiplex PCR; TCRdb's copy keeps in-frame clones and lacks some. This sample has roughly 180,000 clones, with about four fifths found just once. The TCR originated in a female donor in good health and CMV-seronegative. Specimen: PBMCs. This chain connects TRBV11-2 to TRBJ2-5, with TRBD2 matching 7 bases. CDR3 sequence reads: CASSPGKSGTETQYF. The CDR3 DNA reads TGTGCCAGCAGCCCGGGGAAGAGCGGGACAGAGACCCAGTACTTC.